The 11 T cell receptor beta chains reported below all come from one sample, sequenced in a study of CD8 T cells in ankylosing spondylitis. MiXCR was run by TCRdb on the 5' RACE reads, yielding one entry per CDR3 protein. The sample comprises about 150,000 distinct CDR3 sequences, roughly 10% of which are singletons, and about 4% rests with the top ten. Sequences were obtained from blood, either unsorted or a sorted T cell fraction (not recorded which). The receptor source for this set is a female donor with ankylosing spondylitis or in good health (not recorded which).

This clonotype was seen at least ten times. The chain has TRBV29-1 and TRBJ2-5, with TRBD1 as a possible D gene (5 bases). Germline lookup yields CDR1 SQVTM and CDR2 ANQGSEA. V lost 5 bases to trimming and J lost 4 bases, with 14 bases between them. This CDR3 is built from 13 residues. The CDR3 here is CSVKQVLVETQYF. Here the CDR3 DNA reads TGCAGCGTTAAACAGGTACTGGTAGAGACCCAGTACTTC.

This clonotype appeared many times. CDR3 residues: CASSQDHGGTGELFF. CDR3 DNA: TGTGCCAGCAGCCAAGATCACGGGGGCACCGGGGAGCTGTTTTTT. This rearrangement joins TRBV3-1 to TRBJ2-2; possibly TRBD2 for D (6 bases). The V gene lost 0 bases and the J gene lost 4 bases, with 9 bases spanning the gap. This CDR3 contains 15 residues. Germline CDR1 is LGHDT and CDR2 is YNNKEL (reference sequence).

This clonotype was seen at least ten times. The chain joins TRBV28 to TRBJ1-5; 9 bases line up with TRBD1. J lost 6 bases, V lost 3 bases, and 9 bases had no gene match. The length of the CDR3 is 16 residues. The V gene's germline CDR1 is MDHEN and CDR2 SYDVKM. CDR3 sequence: CASSFLGTGPTQPQHF. CDR3 in DNA: TGTGCCAGCAGTTTCCTTGGGACAGGGCCTACTCAGCCCCAGCATTTT.

At least ten counts were recorded for this clonotype. The V gene is TRBV5-5, the J gene TRBJ2-7, with 8 bases matching TRBD2. The length of the CDR3 is 15 residues. Losses at the gene ends were 4 bases for V and 0 bases for J; bases not matched to a gene: 6. Germline V lookup: CDR1 SGHKS, CDR2 YYEKEE (reference sequence). The CDR3 spells CASSRLAGDSYEQYF. In DNA, the CDR3 is TGTGCCAGCAGCCGCCTAGCGGGCGACTCCTACGAGCAGTACTTC. The complete variable domain, with remaining parts taken from reference TRBV5-5 and TRBJ2-7, reads DAGVTQSPTHLIKTRGQQVTLRCSPISGHKSVSWYQQVLGQGPQFIFQYYEKEERGRGNFPDRFSARQFPNYSSELNVNALLLGDSALYLCASSRLAGDSYEQYFGPGTRLTVT.

The genes are TRBV29-1 and TRBJ1-2; D not resolved. The CDR3 loop spans 13 amino acids. CDR1 SQVTM and CDR2 ANQGSEA come from the germline V gene. Trimming left V 7 bases short and J 7 bases short, with 19 bases between. This CDR3 is CSGHGEGILGYTF. DNA of the CDR3: TGCAGCGGACACGGGGAGGGAATACTTGGCTACACCTTC.

This clonotype was counted many times. CDR3 amino acids: CASSVSSRLAGGSHEQYF. CDR3 in DNA: TGTGCCAGCAGTGTAAGTAGTCGACTAGCGGGGGGATCGCACGAGCAGTACTTC. This rearrangement joins TRBV6-1 to TRBJ2-7, with 13 bases identical to TRBD2. Germline trimming cut 4 bases from V and 5 bases from J; bases unmatched to any gene: 14. CDR3 length: 18 amino acids. Germline loops: CDR1 MNHNS, CDR2 SASEGT.

This clonotype was counted at least ten times. The V gene is TRBV20-1, the J gene TRBJ2-4; the D is unclear. This CDR3 contains 11 residues. Germline V gives CDR1 DFQATT, CDR2 SNEGSKA (reference sequence). V was cut by 7 bases and J by 1 base, with 5 bases left in between. The DNA of the CDR3 is TGCAGTGTTCCCGCCAAAAACATTCAGTACTTC. It codes for CSVPAKNIQYF.

This clonotype appeared many times. V and J are TRBV6-6 and TRBJ2-3; 8 bases are shared with TRBD1. Trimming at V came to 6 bases and at J to 6 bases, leaving 2 bases not matched to a gene. Germline values: CDR1 MNHNY, CDR2 SVGAGI (reference sequence). The CDR3 has 12 amino acids. The CDR3 DNA follows: TGTGCCAGCAGCCGGACAGGGGATACGCAGTATTTT. Translating it yields CASSRTGDTQYF.

This clonotype has just a few counts. V and J are TRBV20-1 and TRBJ2-5, with unresolved D. Trimming shortened V by 2 bases and J by 2 bases, and 9 bases separated the two germline ends. Germline-derived CDR1 and CDR2 are DFQATT and SNEGSKA (reference sequence). This CDR3 is built from 13 residues. CDR3 bases: TGCAGTGCTAGAAGGTTCCAGCAAGAGACCCAGTACTTC. It yields the protein CSARRFQQETQYF.

This clonotype was detected ten times or more. The chain recombines TRBV20-1 with TRBJ2-1; TRBD2 aligns across 10 bases. The CDR3 totals 15 residues. Germline values: CDR1 DFQATT, CDR2 SNEGSKA (reference sequence). With V trimmed by 6 bases and J by 12 bases, 17 bases remained unmatched. CDR3 amino acids: CSAQTARLAGNGQFF. In DNA, the CDR3 is TGCAGTGCCCAAACAGCCCGACTAGCGGGCAACGGGCAGTTCTTC.

The rearrangement joins TRBV23-1 to TRBJ2-4, with 7 bases identical to TRBD1. TRBV23-1 is filed as an ORF, its function uncertain. The CDR3 length is 15 residues. Unmatched junction bases numbered 7, after V lost 3 bases and J lost 5 bases. CDR3 sequence (DNA): TGCGCCAGCAGTCACCGGACAGGAAAAGAAAACATTCAGTACTTC. This codes for CASSHRTGKENIQYF.